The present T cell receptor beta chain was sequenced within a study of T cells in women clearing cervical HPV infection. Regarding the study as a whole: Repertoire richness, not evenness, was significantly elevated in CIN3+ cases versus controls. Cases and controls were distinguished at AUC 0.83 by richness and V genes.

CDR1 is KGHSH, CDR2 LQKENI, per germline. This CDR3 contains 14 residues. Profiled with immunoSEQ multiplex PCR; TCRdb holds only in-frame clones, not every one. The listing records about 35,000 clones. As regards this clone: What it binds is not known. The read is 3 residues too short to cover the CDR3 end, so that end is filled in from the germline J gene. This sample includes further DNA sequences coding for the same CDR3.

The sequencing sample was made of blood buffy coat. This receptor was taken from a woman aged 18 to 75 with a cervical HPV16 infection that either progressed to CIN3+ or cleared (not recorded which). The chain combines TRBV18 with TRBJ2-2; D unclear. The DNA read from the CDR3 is TGTGCCAGCTCACCAGGAGCAACTAATGAAAAG. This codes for CASSPGATNEK. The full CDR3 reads CASSPGATNEKLFF.